Listed below are T cell receptor beta chains from one sample, sequenced in a study of T cells in tuberculosis. The table came from immunoSEQ multiplex PCR; TCRdb's copy has only in-frame clones and leaves some out. The table includes 30,000 to 35,000 clones, approximately 91% detected once. The sequencing input was PBMCs. The origin of the receptors is a donor aged 10 to 29 with latent tuberculosis or without tuberculosis infection. The CDR3 runs from the conserved cysteine through the conserved F or W. The D gene is left open where the match is weak.

>TRBJ2-1|TRBV7-2|TRBD1
CASKDGTGVYNEQFF
>TRBJ2-7|TRBV27|-
CASSFAGADYEQYF
>TRBJ2-5|TRBV15|TRBD2
CATSRDRQRGGFTETQYF
>TRBJ2-7|TRBV5-1|-
CASSQRIGGEQYF
>TRBJ2-7|TRBV6-5|-
CASSYVSGHSGHEQYF
>TRBJ1-6|TRBV19|-
CASSGRQGGSPLHF
>TRBJ2-1|TRBV30|TRBD2
CAWSGTSGSRSYNEQFF
>TRBJ2-7|TRBV11-2|TRBD2
CASSSNRDYDEQYF
>TRBJ1-3|TRBV7-2|-
CASSLRGALYSGNTIYF
>TRBJ2-3|TRBV6-1|TRBD2
CASSEGVAGWSDTQYF
>TRBJ1-5|TRBV28|-
CASSFSGRVSNQPQHF
>TRBJ2-7|TRBV6-1|TRBD2
CASSAPGLATYEQYF
>TRBJ2-1|TRBV5-6|TRBD1
CASSAGTGGRNEQFF
>TRBJ2-1|TRBV27|TRBD1
CASSFTGVMSYNEQFF
>TRBJ2-1|TRBV4-1|TRBD2
CASSQARGGSGDNEQFF
>TRBJ1-5|TRBV9|-
CASSRGPTKDQPQHF
>TRBJ2-7|TRBV5-5|-
CASSWDEGDSYEQYF
>TRBJ2-5|TRBV6-1|-
CASSEQTGGETQYF
>TRBJ2-4|TRBV7-2|TRBD2
CASSVGSSGRWGAKNIQYF
>TRBJ1-1|TRBV27|TRBD1
CASSLTGHNTEAFF
>TRBJ2-1|TRBV7-9|TRBD2
CASSPRLAGGPHEQFF
>TRBJ2-1|TRBV28|-
CASSPTDGRVNEQFF
>TRBJ1-4|TRBV6-1|-
CASSRPPTNEKLFF
>TRBJ2-1|TRBV9|TRBD1
CASSVGRTGFDEQFF
>TRBJ2-3|TRBV2|TRBD2
CASSGLWLAGTDTQYF
>TRBJ1-1|TRBV5-4|-
CASRPGTGGTEAFF
>TRBJ1-1|TRBV19|TRBD1
CATRTPGQGYLAFF
>TRBJ2-7|TRBV5-1|TRBD2
CASRLAGGYEQYF
>TRBJ1-3|TRBV18|-
CASFPEVLSGSGNTIYF
>TRBJ1-4|TRBV2|-
CASSEGSATNEKLFF
>TRBJ2-7|TRBV2|TRBD2
CASSTWGGSSYEQYF
>TRBJ2-6|TRBV7-2|-
CASSLGAHGSGANVLTF
>TRBJ1-1|TRBV27|-
CASSFQGDTEAFF
>TRBJ2-4|TRBV15|-
CATSTLAQTLAKNIQYF
>TRBJ1-4|TRBV30|-
CAWSVGAGTGEKLFF